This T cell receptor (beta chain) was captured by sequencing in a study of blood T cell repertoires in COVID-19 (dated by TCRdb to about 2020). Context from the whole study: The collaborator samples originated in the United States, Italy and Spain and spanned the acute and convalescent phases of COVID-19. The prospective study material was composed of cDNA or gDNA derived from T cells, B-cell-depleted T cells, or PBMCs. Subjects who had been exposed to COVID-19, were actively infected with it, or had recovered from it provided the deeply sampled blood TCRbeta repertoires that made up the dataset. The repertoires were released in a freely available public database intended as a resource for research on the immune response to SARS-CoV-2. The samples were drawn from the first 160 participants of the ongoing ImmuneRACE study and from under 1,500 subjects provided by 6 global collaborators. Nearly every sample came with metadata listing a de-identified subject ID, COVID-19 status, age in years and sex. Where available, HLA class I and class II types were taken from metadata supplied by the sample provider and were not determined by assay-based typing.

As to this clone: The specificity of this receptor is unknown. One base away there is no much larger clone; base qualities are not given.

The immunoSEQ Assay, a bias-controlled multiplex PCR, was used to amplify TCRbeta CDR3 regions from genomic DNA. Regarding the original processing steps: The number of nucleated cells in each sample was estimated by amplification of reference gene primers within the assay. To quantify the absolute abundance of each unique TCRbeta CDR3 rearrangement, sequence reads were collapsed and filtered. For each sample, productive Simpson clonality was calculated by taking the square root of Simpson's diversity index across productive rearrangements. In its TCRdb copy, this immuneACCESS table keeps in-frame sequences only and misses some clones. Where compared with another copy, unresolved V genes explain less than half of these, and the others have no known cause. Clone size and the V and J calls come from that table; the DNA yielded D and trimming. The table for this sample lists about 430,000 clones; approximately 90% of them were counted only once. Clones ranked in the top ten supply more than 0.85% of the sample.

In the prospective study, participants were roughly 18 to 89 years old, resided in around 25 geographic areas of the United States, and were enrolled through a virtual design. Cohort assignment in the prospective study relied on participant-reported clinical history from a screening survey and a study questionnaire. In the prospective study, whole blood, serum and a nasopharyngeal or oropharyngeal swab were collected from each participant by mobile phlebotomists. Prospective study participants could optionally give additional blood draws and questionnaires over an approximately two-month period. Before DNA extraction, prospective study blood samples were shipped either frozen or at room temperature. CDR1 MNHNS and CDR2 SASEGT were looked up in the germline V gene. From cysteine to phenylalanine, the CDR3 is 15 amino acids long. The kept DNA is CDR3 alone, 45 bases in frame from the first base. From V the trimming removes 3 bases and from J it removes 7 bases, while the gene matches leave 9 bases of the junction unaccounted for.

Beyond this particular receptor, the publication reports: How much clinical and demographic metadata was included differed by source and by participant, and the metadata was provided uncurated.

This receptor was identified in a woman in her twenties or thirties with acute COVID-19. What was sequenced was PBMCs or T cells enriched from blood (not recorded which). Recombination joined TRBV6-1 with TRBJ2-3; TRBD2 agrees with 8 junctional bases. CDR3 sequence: CASSDEAGVINTQYF. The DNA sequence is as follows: TGTGCCAGCAGTGATGAAGCGGGGGTAATCAATACGCAGTATTTT.